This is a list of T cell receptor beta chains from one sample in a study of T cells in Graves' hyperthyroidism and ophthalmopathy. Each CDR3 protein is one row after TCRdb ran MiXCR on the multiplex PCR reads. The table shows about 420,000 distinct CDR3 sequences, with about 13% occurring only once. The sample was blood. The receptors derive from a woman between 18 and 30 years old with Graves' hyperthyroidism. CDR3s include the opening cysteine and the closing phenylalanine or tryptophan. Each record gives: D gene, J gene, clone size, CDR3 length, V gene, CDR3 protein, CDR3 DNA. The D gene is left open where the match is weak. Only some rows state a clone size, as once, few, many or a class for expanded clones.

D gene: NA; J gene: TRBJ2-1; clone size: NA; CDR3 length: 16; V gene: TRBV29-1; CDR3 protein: CSVEDRFTAKYNEQFF; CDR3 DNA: TGCAGCGTTGAAGATCGTTTTACAGCAAAATACAATGAGCAGTTCTTC
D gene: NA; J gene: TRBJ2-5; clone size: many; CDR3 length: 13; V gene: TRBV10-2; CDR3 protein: CASSGQFQETQYF; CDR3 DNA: TGCGCCAGCAGTGGGCAGTTCCAAGAGACCCAGTACTTC
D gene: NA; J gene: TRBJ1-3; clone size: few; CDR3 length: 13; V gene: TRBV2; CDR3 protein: CASSDRQGNTIYF; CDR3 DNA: TGTGCCAGCAGTGATCGGCAGGGAAACACCATATATTTT
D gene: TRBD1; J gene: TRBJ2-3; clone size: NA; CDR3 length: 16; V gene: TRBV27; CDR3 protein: CASSQPGTGRTDTQYF; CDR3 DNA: TGTGCCAGCAGTCAGCCCGGGACAGGGCGCACAGATACGCAGTATTTT
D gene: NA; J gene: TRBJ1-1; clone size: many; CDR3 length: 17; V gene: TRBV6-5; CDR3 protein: CASSYPDRSLMNTEAFF; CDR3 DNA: TGTGCCAGCAGTTACCCTGACAGGAGCCTAATGAACACTGAAGCTTTCTTT
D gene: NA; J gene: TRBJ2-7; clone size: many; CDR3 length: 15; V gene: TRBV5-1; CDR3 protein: CASTVDSERIYEQYF; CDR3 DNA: TGCGCCAGCACCGTAGACAGCGAGAGAATCTACGAGCAGTACTTC
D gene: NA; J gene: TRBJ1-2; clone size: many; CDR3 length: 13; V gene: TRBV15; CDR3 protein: CATSVDRSDGYTF; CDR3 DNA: TGTGCCACCAGCGTAGACAGGTCAGATGGCTACACCTTC
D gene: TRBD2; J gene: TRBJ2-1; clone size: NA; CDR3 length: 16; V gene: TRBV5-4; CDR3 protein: CASSFSGAGVSNEQFF; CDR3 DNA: TGTGCCAGCAGCTTCAGCGGAGCGGGGGTGAGCAATGAGCAGTTCTTC
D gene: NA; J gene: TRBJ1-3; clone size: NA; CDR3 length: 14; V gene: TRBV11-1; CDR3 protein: CASSPRDRGNTIYF; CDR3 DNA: TGTGCCAGCAGCCCCAGAGACCGAGGTAACACCATATATTTT
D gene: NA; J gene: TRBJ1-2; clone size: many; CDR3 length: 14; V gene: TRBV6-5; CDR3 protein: CASSYSPRNYGYTF; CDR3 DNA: TGTGCCAGCAGTTACTCACCAAGGAACTATGGCTACACCTTC
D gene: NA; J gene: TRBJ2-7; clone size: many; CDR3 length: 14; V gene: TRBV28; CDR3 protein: CASSSFDRTYEQYF; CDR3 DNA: TGTGCCAGCAGTTCCTTCGACAGAACCTACGAGCAGTACTTC
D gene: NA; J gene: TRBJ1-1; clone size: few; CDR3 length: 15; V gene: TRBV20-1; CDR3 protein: CSARSQGSMNTEAFF; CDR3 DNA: TGCAGTGCTAGGTCACAGGGATCCATGAACACTGAAGCTTTCTTT
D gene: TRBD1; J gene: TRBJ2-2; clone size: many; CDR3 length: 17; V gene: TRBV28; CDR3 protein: CASRGFDRGRDTGELFF; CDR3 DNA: TGTGCCAGCAGGGGCTTCGACAGGGGGCGAGACACCGGGGAGCTGTTTTTT
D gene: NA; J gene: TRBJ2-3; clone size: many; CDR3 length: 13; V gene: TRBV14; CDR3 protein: CASSQVLGDTQYF; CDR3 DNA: TGTGCCAGCAGCCAGGTTTTGGGGGATACGCAGTATTTT
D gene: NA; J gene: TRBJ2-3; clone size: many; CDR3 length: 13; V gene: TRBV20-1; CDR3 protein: CSAPSSGTDTQYF; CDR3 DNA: TGCAGTGCGCCGTCAAGCGGCACAGATACGCAGTATTTT
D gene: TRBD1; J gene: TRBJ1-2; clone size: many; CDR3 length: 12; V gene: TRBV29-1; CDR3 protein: CSGITGEVGYTF; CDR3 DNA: TGCAGCGGGATAACAGGGGAAGTTGGCTACACCTTC
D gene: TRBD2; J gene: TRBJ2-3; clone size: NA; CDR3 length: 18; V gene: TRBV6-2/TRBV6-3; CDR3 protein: CASPGEGLAGDNTDTQYF; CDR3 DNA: TGTGCCAGCCCGGGGGAAGGACTAGCGGGGGACAACACAGATACGCAGTATTTT
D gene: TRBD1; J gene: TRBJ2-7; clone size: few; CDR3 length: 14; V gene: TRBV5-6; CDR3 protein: CASRKTRQGNEQYF; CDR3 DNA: TGTGCCAGCAGGAAAACTCGACAGGGCAACGAGCAGTACTTC
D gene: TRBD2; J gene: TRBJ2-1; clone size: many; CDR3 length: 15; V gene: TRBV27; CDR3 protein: CASSLTSGRGNEQFF; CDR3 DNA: TGTGCCAGCAGTTTAACTAGCGGCCGGGGCAATGAGCAGTTCTTC
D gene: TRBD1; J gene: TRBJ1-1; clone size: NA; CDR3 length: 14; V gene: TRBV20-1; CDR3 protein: CSATSNRGSAEAFF; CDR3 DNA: TGCAGTGCTACCTCAAACAGGGGTAGCGCTGAAGCTTTCTTT
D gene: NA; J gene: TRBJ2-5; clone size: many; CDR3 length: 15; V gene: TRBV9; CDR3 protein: CASSPMGQGGETQYF; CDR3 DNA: TGTGCCAGCAGCCCTATGGGGCAGGGGGGGGAGACCCAGTACTTC
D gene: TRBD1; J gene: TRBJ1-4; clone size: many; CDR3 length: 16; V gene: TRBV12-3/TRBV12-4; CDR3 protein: CASSLTGGGFLEKLFF; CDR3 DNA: TGTGCCAGCAGCTTGACAGGGGGTGGTTTCTTGGAAAAACTGTTTTTT
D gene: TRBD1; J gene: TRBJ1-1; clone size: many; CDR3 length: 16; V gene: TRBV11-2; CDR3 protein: CASSLDDRVRYTEAFF; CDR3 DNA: TGTGCCAGCAGCTTAGATGACAGGGTGCGGTACACTGAAGCTTTCTTT
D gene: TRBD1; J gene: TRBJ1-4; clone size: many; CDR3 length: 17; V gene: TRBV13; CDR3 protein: CASSLRSGGATNEKLFF; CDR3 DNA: TGTGCCAGCAGCTTAAGGTCAGGGGGTGCAACTAATGAAAAACTGTTTTTT
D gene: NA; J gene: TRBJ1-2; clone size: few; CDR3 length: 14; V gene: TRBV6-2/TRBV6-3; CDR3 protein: CASSYSFSAYGYTF; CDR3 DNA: TGTGCCAGCAGTTACTCCTTTTCAGCTTATGGCTACACCTTC
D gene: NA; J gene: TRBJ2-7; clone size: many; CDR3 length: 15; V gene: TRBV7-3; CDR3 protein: CASSPSGVGPYEQYF; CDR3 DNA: TGTGCCAGCAGCCCTTCGGGAGTCGGACCCTACGAGCAGTACTTC
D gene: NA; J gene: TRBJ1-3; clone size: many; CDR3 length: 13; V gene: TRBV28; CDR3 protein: CASSLGRENTIYF; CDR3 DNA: TGTGCCAGCAGTTTGGGACGTGAAAACACCATATATTTT
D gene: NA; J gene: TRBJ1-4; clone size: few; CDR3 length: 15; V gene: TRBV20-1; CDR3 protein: CSALGAGRDGEKLFF; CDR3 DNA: TGCAGTGCCCTGGGTGCGGGGCGCGATGGTGAAAAACTGTTTTTT
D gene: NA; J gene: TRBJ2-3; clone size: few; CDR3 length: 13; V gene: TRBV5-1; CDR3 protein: CASSQGHVGTQYF; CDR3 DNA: TGCGCCAGCAGCCAAGGACATGTCGGTACGCAGTATTTT
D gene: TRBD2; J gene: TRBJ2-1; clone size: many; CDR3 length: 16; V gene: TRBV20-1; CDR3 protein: CSARGLAGGRYNEQFF; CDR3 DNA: TGCAGTGCTCGTGGACTAGCGGGAGGACGGTACAATGAGCAGTTCTTC
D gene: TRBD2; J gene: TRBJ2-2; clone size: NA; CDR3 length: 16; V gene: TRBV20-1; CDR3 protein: CSATKLAGGDSGELFF; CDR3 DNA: TGCAGTGCTACCAAACTAGCGGGAGGCGATTCCGGGGAGCTGTTTTTT
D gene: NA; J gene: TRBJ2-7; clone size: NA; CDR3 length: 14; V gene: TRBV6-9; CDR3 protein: CASSYNSGSYEQYF; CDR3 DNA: TGTGCCAGCAGTTACAACTCGGGCTCCTACGAGCAGTACTTC
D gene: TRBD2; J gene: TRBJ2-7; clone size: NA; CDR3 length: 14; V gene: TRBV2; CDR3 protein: CASSPQTSGSEQYF; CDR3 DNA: TGTGCCAGCAGTCCGCAGACTAGCGGGAGCGAGCAGTACTTC
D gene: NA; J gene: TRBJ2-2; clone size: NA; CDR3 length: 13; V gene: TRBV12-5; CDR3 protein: CASGLGGSGELFF; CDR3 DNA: TGTGCTAGTGGTTTGGGAGGGTCCGGGGAGCTGTTTTTT
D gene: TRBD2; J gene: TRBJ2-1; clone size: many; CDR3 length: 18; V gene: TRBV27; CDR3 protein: CASSSLAGGVRGDNEQFF; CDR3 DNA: TGTGCCAGCAGTTCCCTAGCGGGAGGAGTCCGAGGGGACAATGAGCAGTTCTTC